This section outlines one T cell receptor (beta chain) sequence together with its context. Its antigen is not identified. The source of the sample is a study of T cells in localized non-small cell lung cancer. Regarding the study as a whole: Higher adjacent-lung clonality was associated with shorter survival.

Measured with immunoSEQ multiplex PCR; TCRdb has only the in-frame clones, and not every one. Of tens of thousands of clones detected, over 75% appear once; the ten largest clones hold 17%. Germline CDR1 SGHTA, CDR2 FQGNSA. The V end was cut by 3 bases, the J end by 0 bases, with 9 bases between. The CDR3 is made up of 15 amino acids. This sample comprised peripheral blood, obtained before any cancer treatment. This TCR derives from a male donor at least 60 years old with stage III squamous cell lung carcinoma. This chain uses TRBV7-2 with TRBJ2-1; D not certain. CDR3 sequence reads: CASSFTPNSYNEQFF. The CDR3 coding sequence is TGTGCCAGCAGCTTCACACCAAACTCCTACAATGAGCAGTTCTTC.